One sample yielded the 14 T cell receptor beta chains listed below, sequenced in a study of hypomethylating agent response in myelodysplastic syndrome. Assay used: immunoSEQ multiplex PCR; TCRdb lists only in-frame clones, some missing. The sample includes approximately 4,500 clones, more than 65% of them seen just once. The sequenced sample was bone marrow, obtained before or after starting hypomethylating agent treatment for myelodysplastic syndrome (not recorded which). The receptors derive from a human donor with myelodysplastic syndrome.

For this clone: The junction shows a germline mismatch at one end, possibly a read error. The CDR3 coding sequence is TGTGCCAGCATCCAAACCGGGGGGGGACCTCACTTC. Encoded protein: CASIQTGGGPHF. The chain couples TRBV28 to TRBJ2-7; TRBD2 matches 8 bases. This CDR3 contains 12 residues. Germline lookup yields CDR1 MDHEN and CDR2 SYDVKM. Complete variable domain (other parts from reference TRBV28 and TRBJ2-7): DVKVTQSSRYLVKRTGEKVFLECVQDMDHENMFWYRQDPGLGLRLIYFSYDVKMKEKGDIPEGYSVSREKKERFSLILESASTNQTSMYLCASIQTGGGPHFGPGTRLTVT.

The chain has TRBV11-1 and TRBJ2-2, with TRBD1 matching over 10 bases. This CDR3 has 16 amino acids. Trimming cost V 5 bases and J 4 bases; bases outside gene matches: 7. CDR1 is SGHAT, CDR2 FQDESV, per germline (reference sequence). The CDR3 coding sequence is TGTGCCAGCAGCCCCGGGACAGGGGTACGCACCGGGGAGCTGTTTTTT. The encoded protein is CASSPGTGVRTGELFF.

This clone has more than one count but fewer than ten. The chain carries TRBV6-1 and TRBJ2-2, with D perhaps matching TRBD2 (7 bases). CDR1 MNHNS and CDR2 SASEGT come from the germline V gene. Trimming pared 6 bases from V and 0 bases from J, leaving 11 bases between. CDR3 size: 15 residues. CDR3 residues: CASRTGLANTGELFF. The CDR3 bases are TGTGCCAGCAGGACAGGACTAGCGAACACCGGGGAGCTGTTTTTT.

The chain carries TRBV10-3 and TRBJ1-2; tentative D call: TRBD1 (5 bases). This CDR3 comprises 13 residues. Germline loops: CDR1 ENHRY, CDR2 SYGVKD. V gave up 2 bases and J gave up 7 bases, with 11 bases separating them. The CDR3 region is CAISEEARGGYTF. The CDR3 region has the DNA TGTGCCATCAGTGAGGAGGCGAGGGGTGGCTACACCTTC.

The chain carries TRBV4-3 and TRBJ2-4; maybe TRBD2 (5 bases). V was clipped by 3 bases and J by 2 bases, with 11 bases between them. This CDR3 is 15 amino acids long. Germline values: CDR1 LGHNA, CDR2 YSLEER. DNA of the CDR3: TGCGCCAGCAGCCAGAACCGAGGGACCAAAAACATTCAGTACTTC. Translation gives CASSQNRGTKNIQYF.

The chain combines TRBV7-3 with TRBJ2-5; perhaps TRBD1 as D (5 bases). Deletions cut 3 bases from V and 12 bases from J, with 17 bases between. The CDR3 is 13 amino acids. Germline lookup yields CDR1 SGHTA and CDR2 FQGTGA. The CDR3 DNA is TGTGCCAGCAGCTTGGAAATTAGGGGCCCTAAGTACTTC. It yields the protein CASSLEIRGPKYF.

The chain uses TRBV5-6 and TRBJ2-7; perhaps TRBD1 as D (7 bases). The V gene's germline CDR1 is SGHDT and CDR2 YYEEEE. Trimming removed 2 bases from V and 1 base from J, with 13 bases in between. The CDR3 has 15 residues. CDR3 sequence (DNA): TGTGCCAGCAGCTTCCTTGCAGGGGGGTCCTACGAGCAGTACTTC. Its protein is CASSFLAGGSYEQYF. Full variable domain (missing parts from reference TRBV5-6 and TRBJ2-7): DAGVTQSPTHLIKTRGQQVTLRCSPKSGHDTVSWYQQALGQGPQFIFQYYEEEERQRGNFPDRFSGHQFPNYSSELNVNALLLGDSALYLCASSFLAGGSYEQYFGPGTRLTVT.

The chain carries TRBV4-1 and TRBJ1-6, with unresolved D. V was pared by 0 bases and J by 6 bases, with 12 bases between. CDR1 and CDR2 (germline): MGHRA, YSYEKL. The length of the CDR3 is 16 residues. CDR3 bases: TGCGCCAGCAGCCAAGAAGTAACAGTCTCTAATTCACCCCTCCACTTT. The encoded protein is CASSQEVTVSNSPLHF.

This chain uses TRBV11-2 with TRBJ2-7; D may be TRBD2 (6 bases). V was trimmed by 5 bases and J by 3 bases, leaving 14 bases between them. Germline CDR1 and CDR2: SGHAT and FQNNGV. There are 14 residues in the CDR3. CDR3 DNA: TGTGCCAGCAGCCTCGGGACTGCCGGCTACGAGCAGTACTTC. Its translation is CASSLGTAGYEQYF.

In the case of this clone: An end of the junction differs from the germline gene, which may be a read error. The chain uses TRBV5-4 and TRBJ1-4, with 11 bases fitting TRBD1. The V gene's germline CDR1 is SGHNT and CDR2 YYREEE (reference sequence). The CDR3 loop spans 15 amino acids. The CDR3 nucleotides read TGTGCCAGCAGTTTGGACAGGGGGCGAAACGAAAAACTGTTTTTT. This translates into CASSLDRGRNEKLFF.

This clone has a handful of counts. The gene calls are TRBV9 and TRBJ2-7, with no clear D. This CDR3 is built from 12 residues. V was clipped by 5 bases and J by 5 bases, with 11 bases between them. CDR1 SGDLS and CDR2 YYNGEE come from the germline V gene. CDR3 sequence reads: CASSRDFNEQYF. The CDR3 DNA reads TGTGCCAGCAGTCGAGACTTTAACGAGCAGTACTTC. Full variable domain (remainder filled in from reference TRBV9 and TRBJ2-7): DSGVTQTPKHLITATGQRVTLRCSPRSGDLSVYWYQQSLDQGLQFLIQYYNGEERAKGNILERFSAQQFPDLHSELNLSSLELGDSALYFCASSRDFNEQYFGPGTRLTVT.

The chain links TRBV5-1 to TRBJ2-1, with D unclear. This CDR3 has 13 residues. Germline CDR1 reads SGHRS; CDR2 reads YFSETQ. V shed 4 bases and J shed 6 bases, with 11 bases lying between them. CDR3 nucleotide sequence: TGCGCCAGCAGCCAGGAGCTCCGCAATGAGCAGTTCTTC. Encoded protein: CASSQELRNEQFF.

V and J are TRBV7-8 and TRBJ2-1; 10 bases map to TRBD2. Trimming cost V 4 bases and J 7 bases; bases outside gene matches: 7. The CDR3 runs to 15 residues. Looked up from germline, CDR1 is SGHVS and CDR2 is FQNEAQ. CDR3 coding DNA: TGTGCCAGCAGCTACCAGCGGGGGGGCCGGAATGAGCAGTTCTTC. Translated: CASSYQRGGRNEQFF. Combining the CDR3 with reference TRBV7-8 and TRBJ2-1 gives the whole variable domain GAGVSQSPRYKVAKRGQDVALRCDPISGHVSLFWYQQALGQGPEFLTYFQNEAQLDKSGLPSDRFFAERPEGSVSTLKIQRTQQEDSAVYLCASSYQRGGRNEQFFGPGTRLTVL.

V gene TRBV6-6 combines with J gene TRBJ2-7; D is possibly TRBD1 (6 bases). CDR1 is MNHNY, CDR2 SVGAGI, per germline (reference sequence). V lost 5 bases and J lost 3, with 14 bases in between. This CDR3 contains 14 residues. The CDR3 protein is CASSPRQADYEQYF. As DNA, the CDR3 is TGTGCCAGCAGTCCACGACAGGCAGACTACGAGCAGTACTTC.